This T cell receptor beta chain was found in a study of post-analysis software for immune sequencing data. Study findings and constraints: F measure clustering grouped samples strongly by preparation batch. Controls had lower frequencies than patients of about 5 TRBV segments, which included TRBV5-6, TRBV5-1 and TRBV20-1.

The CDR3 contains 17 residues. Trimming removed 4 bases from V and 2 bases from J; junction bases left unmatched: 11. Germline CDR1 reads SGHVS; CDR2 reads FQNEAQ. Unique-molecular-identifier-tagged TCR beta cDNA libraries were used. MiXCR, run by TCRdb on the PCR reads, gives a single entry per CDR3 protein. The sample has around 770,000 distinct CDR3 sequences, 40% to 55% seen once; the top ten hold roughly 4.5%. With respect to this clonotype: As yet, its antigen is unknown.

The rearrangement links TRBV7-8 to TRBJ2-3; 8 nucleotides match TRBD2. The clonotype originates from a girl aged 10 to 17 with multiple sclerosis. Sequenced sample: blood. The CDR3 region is CASSSKQRSGNTDTQYF. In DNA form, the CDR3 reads TGTGCCAGCAGCTCTAAACAGCGTAGCGGGAACACAGATACGCAGTATTTT.